These 20 T cell receptor beta chains came from one sample sequenced in a study of Graves' ophthalmopathy and Graves' hyperthyroidism. Amplification targeted the TCR beta CDR3 regions, with RNA transcripts as the source material. Second-round multiplex PCR came after first-round RT-PCR with HTBI primers. TCRdb passed the multiplex PCR reads through MiXCR, listing each CDR3 protein once. The table records roughly 400,000 distinct CDR3 sequences, 15% to 20% of them present only once. What was sequenced was peripheral blood. The receptors originated from an adult woman with stable Graves' hyperthyroidism.

The rearrangement links TRBV27 to TRBJ1-2; D remains ambiguous. Looked up from germline, CDR1 is MNHEY and CDR2 is SMNVEV (reference sequence). CDR3 length equals 14 residues. The V end was cut by 5 bases, the J end by 4 bases, with 14 bases between. CDR3 in DNA: TGTGCCAGCAGTCCCGATGGGCAGTCCTATGGCTACACCTTC. This encodes CASSPDGQSYGYTF.

This clonotype was picked up many times. The chain's CDR3 is CASSRQPNTEAFF. CDR3 nucleotides: TGTGCCAGCAGCAGACAGCCGAACACTGAAGCTTTCTTT. The J gene is TRBJ1-1, the V gene TRBV11-2, with D maybe TRBD1 (5 bases). This CDR3 has 13 residues. Looked up from germline, CDR1 is SGHAT and CDR2 is FQNNGV. Trimming took off 5 bases at V and 1 base at J, with 8 bases between the two ends.

This clonotype was recorded many times. V is TRBV20-1 and J is TRBJ2-5; TRBD2 matches 12 bases. CDR1 and CDR2 from the germline V gene are DFQATT and SNEGSKA (reference sequence). Trimming took 3 bases from V and 4 from J; bases not matched to a gene: 9. CDR3 size: 16 residues. The CDR3 DNA is TGCAGTGCTAGGAGGCGACTAGCGGGAGACCCAGAGACCCAGTACTTC. Translated, it gives CSARRRLAGDPETQYF.

The V and J genes are TRBV6-1 and TRBJ1-2, with 7 bases aligning to TRBD1. Germline V gene lookup returns CDR1 MNHNS and CDR2 SASEGT. The CDR3 contains 14 residues. V dropped 2 bases and J dropped 3; count of bases not matched to a gene: 3. In DNA, the CDR3 is TGTGCCAGCAGTGAAATACAGGGGTACTATGGCTACACCTTC. Residues: CASSEIQGYYGYTF.

This clonotype came up many times. V is TRBV29-1 and J is TRBJ1-1, with D hard to call. This CDR3 comprises 12 residues. CDR1 and CDR2 (germline): SQVTM, ANQGSEA. V lost 4 bases and J lost 1, with 7 bases in between. CDR3 nucleotide sequence: TGCAGCGTTGGATTTAAGAACACTGAAGCTTTCTTT. Amino acid sequence: CSVGFKNTEAFF.

This clonotype was counted many times. The germline gene is not matched at one end of the junction; a read error may be the cause. The V gene is TRBV12-3 or TRBV12-4, the J gene TRBJ2-7; 8 bases align to TRBD2. This CDR3 contains 14 residues. CDR3 amino acids: CASSVGTRVYGQYF. The CDR3 DNA follows: TGTGCCAGCAGTGTCGGGACTAGAGTCTACGGGCAGTACTTC.

This clonotype was seen ten or more times. The gene calls are TRBV5-5 and TRBJ2-7, with D tentatively TRBD1 (6 bases). The CDR3 sequence is 14 residues long. V was clipped by 4 bases and J by 3 bases, with 14 bases between them. Germline CDR1 and CDR2: SGHKS and YYEKEE (reference sequence). This CDR3 reads CASSETGNFYEQYF. Here the CDR3 DNA reads TGTGCCAGCAGCGAGACAGGTAATTTCTACGAGCAGTACTTC.

The sample holds many counts of this clonotype. The rearrangement joins TRBV4-1 to TRBJ1-1; D is unclear. V was clipped by 4 bases and J by 2 bases, with 14 bases between them. The CDR3 is 15 residues long. Germline CDR1 is MGHRA and CDR2 is YSYEKL. CDR3 sequence reads: CASSLVPLSNTEAFF. CDR3 bases: TGCGCCAGCAGCCTCGTACCCTTGAGTAACACTGAAGCTTTCTTT.

This clonotype was detected ten times or more. This sequence joins TRBV6-1 and TRBJ1-5, with D tentatively TRBD1 (6 bases). The germline gives CDR1 MNHNS, CDR2 SASEGT. The CDR3 sequence is 10 residues long. V lost 10 bases and J 12 bases, leaving 13 bases between the germline ends. CDR3 in DNA: TGTGCCACCCGACAGGTCCGCCAGCATTTT. This translates into CATRQVRQHF.

V and J are TRBV19 and TRBJ2-2, with D perhaps matching TRBD2 (5 bases). This CDR3 has 15 residues. Trimming pared 3 bases from V and 5 bases from J, leaving 13 bases between. Germline CDR1 is LNHDA and CDR2 is SQIVND (reference sequence). CDR3 residues: CASSIKRRGTGELFF. CDR3 in DNA: TGTGCCAGTAGTATCAAGCGGCGCGGGACCGGGGAGCTGTTTTTT. Drawing the rest from reference TRBV19 and TRBJ2-2, the complete variable domain is DGGITQSPKYLFRKEGQNVTLSCEQNLNHDAMYWYRQDPGQGLRLIYYSQIVNDFQKGDIAEGYSVSREKKESFPLTVTSAQKNPTAFYLCASSIKRRGTGELFFGEGSRLTVL.

This clonotype was seen many times. The CDR3 sequence is CASSFVEGGSYEQYF. The CDR3 DNA reads as TGTGCCAGCAGTTTTGTGGAAGGGGGCTCCTACGAGCAGTACTTC. This chain links TRBV28 with TRBJ2-7; TRBD1 might be the D (6 bases). The V gene's germline CDR1 is MDHEN and CDR2 SYDVKM. V lost 3 bases and J lost 0, with 12 bases in between. The CDR3 runs to 15 residues.

The chain recombines TRBV20-1 with TRBJ2-7; the D gene is possibly TRBD1 (6 bases). Germline lookup yields CDR1 DFQATT and CDR2 SNEGSKA (reference sequence). The CDR3 contains 14 residues. Trimming stripped 3 bases from V and 0 bases from J, with 12 bases between. CDR3 nucleotides: TGCAGTGCTAGTATCAGGGGAAGCTCCTACGAGCAGTACTTC. Translating gives CSASIRGSSYEQYF.

Many counts were recorded for this clonotype. The V and J genes are TRBV7-6 and TRBJ1-5; D may be TRBD1 (5 bases). The CDR3 contains 15 residues. V was cut by 0 bases and J by 5 bases, with 11 bases left in between. Germline V gene lookup returns CDR1 SGHVS and CDR2 FNYEAQ. For the CDR3, the DNA is TGTGCCAGCAGCTTAGCTGGCGGGGCGGATCAGCCCCAGCATTTT. This codes for CASSLAGGADQPQHF.

About this clonotype itself: A much more abundant neighbour one base away suggests this may be a read error. This chain's CDR3 is CASSAGAPYEHYF. Here the CDR3 DNA reads TGTGCCAGCAGTGCCGGGGCTCCCTACGAGCACTACTTC. The V gene is TRBV12-3 or TRBV12-4, the J gene TRBJ2-7; D could derive from TRBD1 or TRBD2 (5 bases each). This CDR3 has 13 amino acids.

This clonotype was observed many times. The V call is TRBV12-3 or TRBV12-4, the J call TRBJ2-2; D gene ambiguous. V was trimmed by 3 bases and J by 5 bases, leaving 7 bases between them. This CDR3 has 13 amino acids. The CDR3 loop reads CASSLLRTGELFF. In nucleotides, the CDR3 is TGTGCCAGCAGTTTGTTGAGAACCGGGGAGCTGTTTTTT.

V and J are TRBV12-3 or TRBV12-4 and TRBJ1-1; the D is unclear. Trimming stripped 10 bases from V and 3 bases from J, with 15 bases between. The CDR3 spans 13 residues. This chain's CDR3 is CATLLGLDTEAFF. DNA of the CDR3: TGTGCCACCCTTCTGGGTCTAGACACTGAAGCTTTCTTT.

The V and J genes are TRBV19 and TRBJ1-5; D not resolved. The CDR3 loop spans 17 amino acids. The germline V gene has CDR1 LNHDA and CDR2 SQIVND (reference sequence). V was shortened by 4 bases and J by 0 bases, with 16 bases between the two germline ends. For the CDR3, the DNA is TGTGCCAGTAGTACTCATCTGCTGGGATATAGCAATCAGCCCCAGCATTTT. As protein: CASSTHLLGYSNQPQHF.

The chain links TRBV28 to TRBJ1-2; D is unclear. Looked up from germline, CDR1 is MDHEN and CDR2 is SYDVKM. The CDR3 contains 15 residues. Trimming removed 6 bases from V and 0 bases from J, with 14 bases in between. The CDR3: CASRPYSTTNYGYTF. The CDR3 DNA follows: TGTGCCAGCAGGCCCTACAGCACCACTAACTATGGCTACACCTTC.

The chain uses TRBV19 and TRBJ2-7; 7 bases agree with TRBD1. V dropped 6 bases and J dropped 1; count of bases not matched to a gene: 12. CDR3 length equals 16 residues. Per the germline V gene, CDR1 is LNHDA and CDR2 is SQIVND (reference sequence). CDR3 sequence reads: CASSQKGDSRSYEQYF. CDR3 nucleotides: TGTGCCAGTAGCCAAAAAGGGGACAGCAGATCCTACGAGCAGTACTTC.

This clonotype appeared many times. The chain is built from TRBV19 and TRBJ1-1, with 7 nucleotides matching TRBD1. The V segment lost 6 bases and the J segment 10 bases; nucleotides outside the gene matches: 11. This CDR3 is 13 amino acids long. Germline values: CDR1 LNHDA, CDR2 SQIVND (reference sequence). This chain's CDR3 is CASSPRQGRIAFF. In nucleotides, the CDR3 is TGTGCCAGTAGCCCCAGACAGGGAAGAATAGCTTTCTTT.